The next 25 T cell receptor beta chains were all read from a single sample in a study of T-cell memory formation after mild COVID-19. TCRdb re-analysed the 5' RACE reads in MiXCR, keeping a single row per CDR3 protein. Of under 350,000 distinct CDR3 sequences listed, about 17% are singletons. The sample consisted of PBMCs or a T cell subset sorted from them (not recorded which). The receptors originated from a young man who had mild COVID-19 (a few samples of this study predate the infection). Cell type and time point are not known.

The chain uses TRBV5-1 and TRBJ1-1; possible D gene TRBD1, 5 bases. This CDR3 has 13 residues. Germline V gene data show CDR1 as SGHRS and CDR2 as YFSETQ. Trimming pared 6 bases from V and 1 base from J, leaving 10 bases between. CDR3: CASTRDGNTEAFF. The DNA of the CDR3 is TGCGCCAGCACCAGGGACGGGAACACTGAAGCTTTCTTT.

This sequence joins TRBV10-1 and TRBJ2-1; D could derive from TRBD1 or TRBD2 (6 bases each). Per germline, CDR1 WNHNN and CDR2 SYGVQD (reference sequence). CDR3 length: 14 residues. Trimming cost V 9 bases and J 0 bases, with 12 bases left between them. The DNA for the CDR3 is TGCGCCAGTAGCGGACAGAGCTCCTACAATGAGCAGTTCTTC. It yields the protein CASSGQSSYNEQFF.

The chain combines TRBV10-3 with TRBJ1-2, with D unclear. The germline CDR1 and CDR2 sequences are ENHRY and SYGVKD. CDR3 size: 13 residues. Deletions cut 3 bases from V and 7 bases from J, with 12 bases between. DNA for the CDR3: TGTGCCATCAGTGAAGTTTCCGGAGTTGGCTACACCTTC. As protein: CAISEVSGVGYTF.

The table lists this clonotype with a few counts. The chain is built from TRBV2 and TRBJ1-5, with D hard to call. The CDR3 spans 13 residues. Trimming took off 2 bases at V and 7 bases at J, with 9 bases between the two ends. CDR1 is SNHLY and CDR2 is FYNNEI in the germline V gene. The CDR3 region has the DNA TGTGCCAGCAGTGAATCTACGGTGCAGCCCCAGCATTTT. Protein product: CASSESTVQPQHF.

In this sample, this clonotype turned up a few times. DNA for the CDR3: TGTGCCAGCAGCCGACCGGACGGAGCTAATGAAAAACTGTTTTTT. This gives the protein CASSRPDGANEKLFF. The V call is TRBV7-9, the J call TRBJ1-4, with D unclear. CDR1 and CDR2 (germline): SEHNR, FQNEAQ (reference sequence). The CDR3 is made up of 15 amino acids. V lost 5 bases and J lost 3, with 13 bases in between.

This clonotype was found a few times. V and J are TRBV12-3 or TRBV12-4 and TRBJ1-4; D unresolved. The CDR3 covers 14 residues. Between the trimmed V and J ends, which lost 2 bases and 6 bases, there was a span of 10 bases. CDR3 residues: CASSLRVSDEKLFF. The CDR3 DNA reads as TGTGCCAGCAGTTTAAGGGTCTCCGATGAAAAACTGTTTTTT.

A few counts support this clonotype. The V gene is TRBV20-1, the J gene TRBJ2-5, with D perhaps matching TRBD2 (6 bases). The germline gives CDR1 DFQATT, CDR2 SNEGSKA (reference sequence). With 3 bases removed from V and 5 bases from J, the gap between germline ends came to 13 bases. The CDR3 runs to 13 residues. In DNA form, the CDR3 reads TGCAGTGCTAGGGACACCCGGGGGGAGACCCAGTACTTC. This encodes CSARDTRGETQYF.

This clonotype was picked up many times. The gene calls are TRBV5-1 and TRBJ2-3, with D tentatively TRBD1 or TRBD2 (5 bases each). The CDR3 runs to 13 residues. Per the germline V gene, CDR1 is SGHRS and CDR2 is YFSETQ. V was clipped by 1 base and J by 4 bases, with 7 bases between them. CDR3 region: CASSLMGADTQYF. As DNA, the CDR3 is TGCGCCAGCAGCTTGATGGGGGCAGATACGCAGTATTTT.

This clonotype was observed a single time. DNA of the CDR3: TGTGCCAGCAGCGCCCCTAGCGGGGCTAGCACAGATACGCAGTATTTT. Translating it yields CASSAPSGASTDTQYF. This rearrangement joins TRBV7-8 to TRBJ2-3; 9 bases match TRBD2. J gave up 0 bases and V 5 bases, and 6 bases lay outside the gene matches. CDR3 length equals 16 residues. Germline assignment: CDR1 SGHVS and CDR2 FQNEAQ.

This clonotype appeared a few times. The J gene is TRBJ2-1, the V gene TRBV27, with 9 nucleotides matching TRBD2. The CDR3 has 16 amino acids. The germline V gene has CDR1 MNHEY and CDR2 SMNVEV (reference sequence). With V trimmed by 4 bases and J by 9 bases, 13 bases remained unmatched. The CDR3 protein is CASSSDGLASGLEQFF. In DNA form, the CDR3 reads TGTGCCAGCAGTTCCGACGGACTAGCGTCCGGCCTTGAGCAGTTCTTC.

This clonotype has just a few counts. The chain uses TRBV7-9 and TRBJ1-1; no reliable D call. The V gene lost 5 bases and the J gene lost 7 bases, with 8 bases spanning the gap. The CDR3 has 11 residues. In germline, CDR1 is SEHNR, CDR2 FQNEAQ (reference sequence). In nucleotides, the CDR3 is TGTGCCAGCAGCCAAACTTTTGAAGCTTTCTTT. This translates into CASSQTFEAFF.

CDR3 region: CASSFGAVDEQFF. CDR3 coding DNA: TGTGCCAGCAGTTTCGGGGCAGTCGATGAGCAGTTCTTC. The chain is built from TRBV12-3 or TRBV12-4 and TRBJ2-1, with D possibly being TRBD1 or TRBD2 (5 bases each). The CDR3 spans 13 residues. Trimming took off 3 bases at V and 8 bases at J, with 11 bases between the two ends.

In this sample, this clonotype turned up a few times. The V gene is TRBV11-2, the J gene TRBJ1-1; no firm D call. Germline values: CDR1 SGHAT, CDR2 FQNNGV. The CDR3 has 13 residues. Trimming took off 0 bases at V and 10 bases at J, with 12 bases between the two ends. The CDR3 DNA follows: TGTGCCAGCAGCTTAGACCTCCACCGAGGAGCTTTCTTT. It specifies CASSLDLHRGAFF. Together with reference TRBV11-2 and TRBJ1-1, the CDR3 gives the full variable domain: EAGVAQSPRYKIIEKRQSVAFWCNPISGHATLYWYQQILGQGPKLLIQFQNNGVVDDSQLPKDRFSAERLKGVDSTLKIQPAKLEDSAVYLCASSLDLHRGAFFGQGTRLTVV.

This clonotype has more than one count but fewer than ten. This chain connects TRBV12-5 to TRBJ1-6; D is uncertain. V gave up 0 bases and J gave up 9 bases, with 9 bases separating them. This CDR3 has 14 amino acids. Germline CDR1 reads LGHNT; CDR2 reads FRNRAP. The CDR3 is CASGLVPGISPLHF. CDR3 sequence (DNA): TGTGCTAGTGGTTTGGTACCTGGGATTTCACCCCTCCACTTT.

The V and J genes are TRBV20-1 and TRBJ1-5; 9 nucleotides line up with TRBD1. Trimming at V came to 3 bases and at J to 5 bases, leaving 2 bases not matched to a gene. This CDR3 has 13 residues. In germline, CDR1 is DFQATT, CDR2 SNEGSKA (reference sequence). The CDR3 nucleotides read TGCAGTGCTAGGACAGGGGGAGATCAGCCCCAGCATTTT. It translates to CSARTGGDQPQHF.

V and J are TRBV11-2 and TRBJ2-5, with TRBD2 identical over 11 bases. This CDR3 has 16 residues. V gave up 5 bases and J gave up 2 bases; unmatched junction bases: 7. Germline CDR1 SGHAT, CDR2 FQNNGV. Here the CDR3 DNA reads TGTGCCAGCAGCACGGGACTAGCGGCCGTTCAAGAGACCCAGTACTTC. This translates into CASSTGLAAVQETQYF.

This clonotype came up many times. The chain employs TRBV9 and TRBJ2-5; D is possibly TRBD1 or TRBD2 (6 bases each). This CDR3 is built from 15 residues. Trimming removed 0 bases at V and 1 base at J, with 10 bases between. CDR1 is SGDLS, CDR2 YYNGEE, per germline. In nucleotides, the CDR3 is TGTGCCAGCAGCGTAGCCGGGGGCCTCCAAGAGACCCAGTACTTC. Translated: CASSVAGGLQETQYF.

This clonotype was counted a few times. The chain combines TRBV20-1 with TRBJ2-2; D may be TRBD2 (5 bases). CDR3 length equals 14 residues. The V end was cut by 1 base, the J end by 4 bases, with 10 bases between. CDR1 and CDR2 (germline): DFQATT, SNEGSKA (reference sequence). The CDR3 sequence: CSARAGSTTGELFF. In DNA form, the CDR3 reads TGCAGTGCTAGAGCGGGGAGTACCACCGGGGAGCTGTTTTTT.

The chain links TRBV12-3 or TRBV12-4 to TRBJ1-2; D gene unclear. The CDR3 totals 12 residues. The ends were cut back, 3 bases at V and 7 bases at J, with 9 bases in the middle. The CDR3 sequence: CASSLGVGGYTF. The CDR3 nucleotides read TGTGCCAGCAGTTTGGGCGTTGGTGGCTACACCTTC.

The V call is TRBV4-1, the J call TRBJ2-1; no clear D. CDR3 length: 14 residues. The germline V gene encodes CDR1 MGHRA and CDR2 YSYEKL. V shed 3 bases and J shed 8 bases, with 14 bases lying between them. The DNA of the CDR3 is TGCGCCAGCAGCCAGGAGACGGGTATGGATGAGCAGTTCTTC. As protein: CASSQETGMDEQFF.

V usage is TRBV12-5 and J usage is TRBJ1-4, with 7 bases that match TRBD1. This CDR3 comprises 14 residues. Trimming took 5 bases from V and 7 from J; bases not matched to a gene: 7. Germline V gives CDR1 LGHNT, CDR2 FRNRAP. The DNA of the CDR3 is TGTGCTAGTGGTCGACAGGGAACGGGTGAAAAACTGTTTTTT. Translation gives CASGRQGTGEKLFF. Supplemented by reference TRBV12-5 and TRBJ1-4, the full variable domain reads DARVTQTPRHKVTEMGQEVTMRCQPILGHNTVFWYRQTMMQGLELLAYFRNRAPLDDSGMPKDRFSAEMPDATLATLKIQPSEPRDSAVYFCASGRQGTGEKLFFGSGTQLSVL.

The gene calls are TRBV28 and TRBJ1-2; 8 nucleotides match TRBD1. V lost 6 bases, J lost 0 bases, and 6 bases stayed unmatched. The CDR3 length is 15 residues. Germline V lookup: CDR1 MDHEN, CDR2 SYDVKM. In DNA form, the CDR3 reads TGTGCCAGCAGCTTCTCGACAGGGGCTAACTATGGCTACACCTTC. It translates to CASSFSTGANYGYTF.

The chain employs TRBV29-1 and TRBJ1-1; possible D gene TRBD1, 5 bases. Trimming took off 4 bases at V and 3 bases at J, with 15 bases between the two ends. This CDR3 comprises 14 residues. Germline V gene sequence: CDR1 SQVTM, CDR2 ANQGSEA. CDR3 in amino acids: CSVGLRLGDTEAFF. The DNA of the CDR3 is TGCAGCGTTGGCTTGCGGCTGGGGGACACTGAAGCTTTCTTT.

The chain joins TRBV9 to TRBJ1-2; 7 bases line up with TRBD1. This CDR3 is 17 amino acids long. CDR1 is SGDLS, CDR2 YYNGEE, per germline. V shed 3 bases and J 1 base; nucleotides not matched to a gene: 12. The CDR3 region has the DNA TGTGCCAGCAGCGCGTCGATCCACAGGGGAAGTAACTATGGCTACACCTTC. Protein product: CASSASIHRGSNYGYTF.

This chain links TRBV14 with TRBJ2-3; 8 nucleotides agree with TRBD2. Germline CDR1 and CDR2: SGHDN and FVKESK. CDR3 length equals 16 residues. J lost 0 bases, V lost 4 bases, and 6 bases had no gene match. CDR3 nucleotides: TGTGCCAGCAGCCGTCGGGGGGGCGGTAGCACAGATACGCAGTATTTT. This codes for CASSRRGGGSTDTQYF.